This T cell receptor beta chain came from a study of T cells in localized non-small cell lung cancer. The CDR3 sequence is 14 residues long. Germline V lookup: CDR1 MNHGY, CDR2 SAAAGT. The V gene lost 6 bases and the J gene lost 11 bases, with 20 bases spanning the gap. TCRdb's copy holds only in-frame clones and misses some; the assay was immunoSEQ multiplex PCR. The sample has more than 1,400 clones; around 17% are singletons. In its sample, this clone is medium-sized (0.01 to 0.1%). The chain carries TRBV6-8 and TRBJ1-5, with TRBD1 as a possible D gene (5 bases). The sequenced sample was normal lung tissue next to the tumor, obtained before any cancer treatment. This TCR was recovered from an older female donor with stage II lung adenocarcinoma. CDR3 protein: CASSSSSRGASQHF. CDR3 DNA: TGTGCCAGCAGCTCCTCATCCCGCGGGGCGTCCCAGCATTTT.